The clone carrying this T cell receptor beta chain occurred many times. Its matching antigen is unknown. Patients were uniformly node-negative by CT and PET/CT and had received no prior chemotherapy or radiotherapy, with no other malignancies. V was shortened by 6 bases and J by 5 bases, with 8 bases between the two germline ends. CDR1 and CDR2 from the germline V gene are LNHDA and SQIVND (reference sequence). This CDR3 comprises 12 residues. This sample was taken from a study of prognosis after radiotherapy for stage I lung cancer. Overall study: Four or five patients had oligometastatic NSCLC after their primary tumor was surgically resected, and about 13 patients had newly diagnosed primary stage I lung tumors. For radiotherapy, patients got SBRT split into 3 to 5 fractions, giving a biologically effective dose of at least 100 Gy. General study points: The median unique TCR clone count dropped from roughly 10,000 to 7,000 after stereotactic body radiation therapy.

Template was genomic DNA; TCR beta CDR3 amplified in two multiplex PCR rounds. Amplification in first-round PCR relied on primers specific to each TRBV and TRBJ gene. One entry per CDR3 protein, called by TCRdb with MiXCR from the multiplex PCR reads. Found here are around 25,000 distinct CDR3 sequences, approximately 35% of them singletons; the top ten hold approximately 67%. This specimen was PBMCs, taken before or after stereotactic body radiation therapy (not recorded which). The sequence was collected from a donor over 45 with non-small cell lung cancer. The chain joins TRBV19 to TRBJ1-5, with D perhaps matching TRBD1 (6 bases). CDR3 loop: CASRDSYQPQHF. In DNA, the CDR3 is TGTGCCAGTAGGGACAGTTATCAGCCCCAGCATTTT.